Each of the 5 T cell receptor beta chains below was sequenced from the same sample in a study of blood T cell repertoires in COVID-19. Some clones are missing from TCRdb's copy, which holds only in-frame ones; the method was immunoSEQ multiplex PCR. There are fewer than 500,000 clones in the sample; more than 80% occur only once, and around 1.1% lies in the top ten. Sequencing was carried out using PBMCs or T cells enriched from blood (not recorded which). The receptors were sampled from a man aged 25 to 40 who had recovered from COVID-19.

This sequence joins TRBV5-1 and TRBJ1-6; TRBD1 might be the D (6 bases). The CDR3 spans 15 residues. CDR1 is SGHRS and CDR2 is YFSETQ in the germline V gene. V dropped 2 bases and J dropped 5 bases, with 11 bases sitting between them. CDR3 in amino acids: CASSLGGPNNSPLHF. CDR3 DNA: TGCGCCAGCAGCTTAGGGGGTCCAAATAATTCACCCCTCCACTTT.

V gene TRBV28 combines with J gene TRBJ2-7, with 7 bases identical to TRBD1. CDR1 MDHEN and CDR2 SYDVKM come from the germline V gene. CDR3 length: 14 residues. The V segment lost 2 bases and the J segment 5 bases; nucleotides outside the gene matches: 6. In DNA, the CDR3 is TGTGCCAGCAGTTTACCACAGGGGTACCACGAGCAGTACTTC. This codes for CASSLPQGYHEQYF.

The chain uses TRBV18 and TRBJ2-1, with TRBD2 matching 8 bases. The CDR3 is made up of 16 amino acids. The V and J ends lost 0 bases and 6 bases, in that order; junction bases with no gene match: 7. Germline V CDR1 and CDR2: KGHSH, LQKENI. The CDR3 bases are TGTGCCAGCTCACCACCAAATAGCGGGGAAGGCAATGAGCAGTTCTTC. Encoded protein: CASSPPNSGEGNEQFF. Supplemented by reference TRBV18 and TRBJ2-1, the full variable domain reads NAGVMQNPRHLVRRRGQEARLRCSPMKGHSHVYWYRQLPEEGLKFMVYLQKENIIDESGMPKERFSAEFPKEGPSILRIQQVVRGDSAAYFCASSPPNSGEGNEQFFGPGTRLTVL.

The chain uses TRBV7-2 and TRBJ2-3; 11 positions match TRBD2. V lost 5 bases to trimming and J lost 0 bases; unmatched junction nucleotides: 7. This CDR3 has 17 residues. Per the germline V gene, CDR1 is SGHTA and CDR2 is FQGNSA. As DNA, the CDR3 is TGTGCCAGCAGCCCTCAAGGACTAGCGGGTAGCACAGATACGCAGTATTTT. Amino acid sequence: CASSPQGLAGSTDTQYF.

The chain links TRBV29-1 to TRBJ2-1, with D maybe TRBD2 (5 bases). The CDR3 runs 11 residues. Trimming cost V 6 bases and J 9 bases, with 12 bases left between them. Germline assignment: CDR1 SQVTM and CDR2 ANQGSEA. The CDR3 nucleotides read TGCAGCGTCAAGGGAGTCGGTGAGCAGTTCTTC. This translates into CSVKGVGEQFF.